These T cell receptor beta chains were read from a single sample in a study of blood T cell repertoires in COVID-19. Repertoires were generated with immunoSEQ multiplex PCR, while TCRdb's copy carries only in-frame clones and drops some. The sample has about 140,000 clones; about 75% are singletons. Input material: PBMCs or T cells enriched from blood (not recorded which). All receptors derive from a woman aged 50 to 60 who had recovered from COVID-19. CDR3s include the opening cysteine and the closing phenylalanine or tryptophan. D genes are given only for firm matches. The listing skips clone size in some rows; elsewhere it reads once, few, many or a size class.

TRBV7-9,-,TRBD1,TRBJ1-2,CASSRAPGQGGGYTF
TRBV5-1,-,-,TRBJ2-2,CASSLDQGNTGELFF
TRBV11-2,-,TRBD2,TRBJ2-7,CASSLVAGAYSEQYF
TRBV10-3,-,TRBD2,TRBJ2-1,CAITPSGSSYNEQFF
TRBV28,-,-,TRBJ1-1,CASSPREGWNTEAFF
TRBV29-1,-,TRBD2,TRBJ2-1,CSVGTRFHEQFF
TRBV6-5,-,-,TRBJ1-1,CASGKGQAFF
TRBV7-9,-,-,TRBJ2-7,CASSLEGLSDEQYF
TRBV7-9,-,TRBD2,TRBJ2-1,CASSFSGRETRAQFF
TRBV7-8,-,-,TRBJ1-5,CASSPTGPNQPQHF
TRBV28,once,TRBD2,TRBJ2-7,CASSPILTSGSFYEQYF
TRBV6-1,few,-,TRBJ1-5,CASSEGPSPEGNQPQHF
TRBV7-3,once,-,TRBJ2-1,CASSLTGSSYNEQFF
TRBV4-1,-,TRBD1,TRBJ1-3,CASSHAGTGAGNTIYF
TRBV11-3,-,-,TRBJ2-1,CASSLRNNEQFF
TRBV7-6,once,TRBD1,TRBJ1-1,CASSLAVQGTTEAFF
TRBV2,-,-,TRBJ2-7,CASKAGSSYEQYF
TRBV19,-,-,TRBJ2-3,CATGPGSLRDTQYF
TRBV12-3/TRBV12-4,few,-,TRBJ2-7,CASSRHSYEQYF
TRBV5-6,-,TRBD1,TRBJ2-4,CASSPGTENIQYF
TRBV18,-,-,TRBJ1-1,CASSADRTEAFF
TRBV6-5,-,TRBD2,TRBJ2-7,CAIKTSGITEQYF
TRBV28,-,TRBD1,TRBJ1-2,CASSPPGQGNYGYTF
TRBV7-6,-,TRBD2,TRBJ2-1,CASSLSGGGYNEQFF
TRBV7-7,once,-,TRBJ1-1,CASSYNGDTEAFF
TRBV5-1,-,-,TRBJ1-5,CASSPQGRPDQPQHF
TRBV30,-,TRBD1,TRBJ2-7,CAWSVGQGVDEQYF
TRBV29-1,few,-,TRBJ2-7,CSVGVSGYEQYF
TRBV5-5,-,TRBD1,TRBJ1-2,CASSTQGDYGYTF
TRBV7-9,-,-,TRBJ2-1,CASSLRGEGTDEQFF
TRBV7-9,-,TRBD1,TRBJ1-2,CASSLIGTGGVGYTF
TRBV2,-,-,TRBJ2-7,CASSQQGTVYEQYF
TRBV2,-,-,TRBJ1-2,CASSISTEYGYTF
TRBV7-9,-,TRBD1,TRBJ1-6,CASSLDRGHNSPLHF
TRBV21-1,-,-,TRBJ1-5,CASSYPGEAGQPQHF
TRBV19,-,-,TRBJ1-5,CASIGSGNQPQHF
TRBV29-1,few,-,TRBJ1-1,CSVGEGDTEAFF